The T cell receptor (beta chain) under discussion was sequenced for a study of blood T cell repertoires in COVID-19. V was clipped by 4 bases and J by 4 bases, with 14 bases between them. The CDR3 has 16 residues. Germline CDR1 reads SGHTA; CDR2 reads FQGNSA. Recruited during active infection, patients (from Seattle) were subsequently followed longitudinally. The repertoire was sequenced with immunoSEQ multiplex PCR; TCRdb's copy has only in-frame clones and lacks some. The repertoire has about 38,000 clones, 70% to 90% of them found once; the top ten carry 4.7%. The sample was peripheral blood. This clonotype originated in a man between 60 and 70 years old with COVID-19, enrolled during active disease. This sequence joins TRBV7-2 and TRBJ1-6; D may be TRBD1 (6 bases). Here the CDR3 reads CASSSTGLYYNSPLHF. The CDR3 DNA is TGTGCCAGCAGCTCCACAGGGCTATATTATAATTCACCCCTCCACTTT.